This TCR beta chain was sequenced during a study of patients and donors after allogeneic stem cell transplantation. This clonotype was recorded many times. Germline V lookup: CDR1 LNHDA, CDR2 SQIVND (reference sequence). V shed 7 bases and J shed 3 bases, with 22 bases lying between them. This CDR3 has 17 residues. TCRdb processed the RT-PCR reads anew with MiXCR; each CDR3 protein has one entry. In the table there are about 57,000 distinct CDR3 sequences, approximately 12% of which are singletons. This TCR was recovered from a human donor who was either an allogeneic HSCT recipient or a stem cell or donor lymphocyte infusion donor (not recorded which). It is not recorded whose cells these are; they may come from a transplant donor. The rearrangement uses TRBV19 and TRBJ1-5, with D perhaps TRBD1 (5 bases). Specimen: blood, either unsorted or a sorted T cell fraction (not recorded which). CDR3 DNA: TGTGCCAGTATGGGTTTGGGGGGGACCCTTAACAATCAGCCCCAGCATTTT. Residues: CASMGLGGTLNNQPQHF.